This is a list of T cell receptor beta chains from one sample in a study of blood T cell repertoires in COVID-19. Sequenced by immunoSEQ multiplex PCR; TCRdb stores in-frame clones only, minus some. Of roughly 250,000 clones listed, 75% to 95% are singletons. The sequenced material came from PBMCs or T cells enriched from blood (not recorded which). The origin of the receptors is a woman between 18 and 29 years old who had recovered from COVID-19. Both conserved end residues are part of each CDR3. A D gene is named only where the DNA matches it firmly. Size values are once, few and many counts, or a class for expanded clones, and some rows have none.

v_call: TRBV6-1; clone_size: .; j_call: TRBJ1-2; d_call: .; cdr3_nt: TGTGCCAGCAGTGAGGCGACGGGTACGGGGGGCTATGGCTACACCTTC; cdr3_aa: CASSEATGTGGYGYTF
v_call: TRBV10-1; clone_size: once; j_call: TRBJ1-1; d_call: .; cdr3_nt: TGCGCCAGCAGTGAGTCGATAGAATCGAACACTGAAGCTTTCTTT; cdr3_aa: CASSESIESNTEAFF
v_call: TRBV27; clone_size: .; j_call: TRBJ2-1; d_call: .; cdr3_nt: TGTGCCAGCAGTTCCGAATCGTGGGGCACCTACAATGAGCAGTTCTTC; cdr3_aa: CASSSESWGTYNEQFF
v_call: TRBV13; clone_size: .; j_call: TRBJ2-1; d_call: TRBD2; cdr3_nt: TGTGCCAGCAGCTTAGGGACGGGGGGGTCCTACAATGAGCAGTTCTTC; cdr3_aa: CASSLGTGGSYNEQFF
v_call: TRBV4-1; clone_size: .; j_call: TRBJ1-2; d_call: .; cdr3_nt: TGCGCCAGCAGCCAAAGCCCAGGGTACCCTAGTGGCTACACCTTC; cdr3_aa: CASSQSPGYPSGYTF
v_call: TRBV11-2; clone_size: .; j_call: TRBJ1-1; d_call: .; cdr3_nt: TGTGCCAGCAGCTTAGCGGACACCTATGTTGAAGCTTTCTTT; cdr3_aa: CASSLADTYVEAFF
v_call: TRBV7-9; clone_size: .; j_call: TRBJ1-1; d_call: .; cdr3_nt: TGTGCCAGCAGCTTAGTCGCTGAAGCTTTCTTT; cdr3_aa: CASSLVAEAFF
v_call: TRBV11-2; clone_size: .; j_call: TRBJ1-1; d_call: .; cdr3_nt: TGTGCCAGCAGCTTAAGGGGGAACACTGAAGCTTTCTTT; cdr3_aa: CASSLRGNTEAFF
v_call: TRBV11-3; clone_size: .; j_call: TRBJ2-7; d_call: .; cdr3_nt: TGTGCCAGCAGCTGGACAGCCGAGCAGTACTTC; cdr3_aa: CASSWTAEQYF
v_call: TRBV7-9; clone_size: .; j_call: TRBJ2-1; d_call: TRBD2; cdr3_nt: TGTGCCAGCAGTCACGTGGGCTCTAGCGGGGACCCATGGCACAATGAGCAGTTCTTC; cdr3_aa: CASSHVGSSGDPWHNEQFF
v_call: TRBV19; clone_size: .; j_call: TRBJ2-1; d_call: TRBD1; cdr3_nt: TGTGCCAGTAGTGGAGACAGGGGAGCTCCCCAGTTCTTC; cdr3_aa: CASSGDRGAPQFF
v_call: TRBV2; clone_size: .; j_call: TRBJ2-3; d_call: TRBD2; cdr3_nt: TGTGCCAGCAAAGCTAGCGGGGGTCCACTACTTTCCACAGATACGCAGTATTTT; cdr3_aa: CASKASGGPLLSTDTQYF
v_call: TRBV19; clone_size: .; j_call: TRBJ2-1; d_call: .; cdr3_nt: TGTGCCAGTAGTATAGATGCTAGCTGGTACAATGAGCAGTTCTTC; cdr3_aa: CASSIDASWYNEQFF
v_call: TRBV5-1; clone_size: .; j_call: TRBJ2-7; d_call: .; cdr3_nt: TGCGCCAGCAGAACCCCGGGCGGAACGAGGGAGTACTTC; cdr3_aa: CASRTPGGTREYF
v_call: TRBV7-2; clone_size: .; j_call: TRBJ1-5; d_call: .; cdr3_nt: TGTGCCAGCAGCTTAAAGTTGGGGGGTAGGCAGCCCCAGCATTTT; cdr3_aa: CASSLKLGGRQPQHF
v_call: TRBV2; clone_size: .; j_call: TRBJ1-2; d_call: .; cdr3_nt: TGTGCCAGCAGTCCTTCGACAGGAAACTATGGCTACACCTTC; cdr3_aa: CASSPSTGNYGYTF
v_call: TRBV5-8; clone_size: .; j_call: TRBJ1-5; d_call: TRBD1; cdr3_nt: TGTGCCAGCAGCATCCGGGACAGGTGGTCACGGCCCCAGCATTTT; cdr3_aa: CASSIRDRWSRPQHF
v_call: TRBV27; clone_size: .; j_call: TRBJ1-1; d_call: TRBD1; cdr3_nt: TGTGCCAGCAGTTTACTACTCCCGACAGGGATGAACACTGAAGCTTTCTTT; cdr3_aa: CASSLLLPTGMNTEAFF
v_call: TRBV5-1; clone_size: .; j_call: TRBJ2-3; d_call: TRBD2; cdr3_nt: TGCGCCAGCAGCTGGACTAGCGGGAGCACAGATACGCAGTATTTT; cdr3_aa: CASSWTSGSTDTQYF
v_call: TRBV5-4; clone_size: .; j_call: TRBJ1-1; d_call: .; cdr3_nt: TGTGCCAGCAGCTTGGCGGGGGGCGGGCTGAACACTGAAGCTTTCTTT; cdr3_aa: CASSLAGGGLNTEAFF
v_call: TRBV19; clone_size: .; j_call: TRBJ2-3; d_call: .; cdr3_nt: TGTGCCAGTGGGCATTCCGATACGCAGTATTTT; cdr3_aa: CASGHSDTQYF
v_call: TRBV24-1; clone_size: .; j_call: TRBJ1-2; d_call: TRBD1; cdr3_nt: TGTGCCACCAGTGGCTGGGACGGACAGGGGGATGGCTATGGCTACACCTTC; cdr3_aa: CATSGWDGQGDGYGYTF
v_call: TRBV19; clone_size: .; j_call: TRBJ1-4; d_call: .; cdr3_nt: TGTGCCAGTAGCAAGACGGGGGGGAAACTGTTTTTT; cdr3_aa: CASSKTGGKLFF
v_call: TRBV6-2/TRBV6-3; clone_size: .; j_call: TRBJ1-4; d_call: TRBD1; cdr3_nt: TGTGCCAGCAGCCCCGGGACAGCTGTAGAAAAACTGTTTTTT; cdr3_aa: CASSPGTAVEKLFF
v_call: TRBV4-1; clone_size: .; j_call: TRBJ2-3; d_call: TRBD2; cdr3_nt: TGCGCCAGCAGCCAATATAGCGGGAGAACTAGCACAGATACGCAGTATTTT; cdr3_aa: CASSQYSGRTSTDTQYF
v_call: TRBV28; clone_size: .; j_call: TRBJ1-2; d_call: TRBD1; cdr3_nt: TGTGCCAGCACCTCGGCCGACAGGGCTTGGACCTTC; cdr3_aa: CASTSADRAWTF
v_call: TRBV6-1; clone_size: .; j_call: TRBJ1-5; d_call: .; cdr3_nt: TGTGCCAGCAGTGGGTTTGCGGCAGGGTCGGGCAATCAGCCCCAGCATTTT; cdr3_aa: CASSGFAAGSGNQPQHF
v_call: TRBV5-1; clone_size: .; j_call: TRBJ2-3; d_call: .; cdr3_nt: TGCGCCAGCAGCCAGAAAGCGACAGATACGCAGTATTTT; cdr3_aa: CASSQKATDTQYF
v_call: TRBV12-5; clone_size: .; j_call: TRBJ2-1; d_call: .; cdr3_nt: TGTGCTAGTGGTTTGGTCCGGGACACTCAAGTTCTGTTCTTC; cdr3_aa: CASGLVRDTQVLFF
v_call: TRBV27; clone_size: .; j_call: TRBJ1-2; d_call: .; cdr3_nt: TGTGCCAGCAGTCATCAGGAGGCTGGGTTCGGTGGCTACACCTTC; cdr3_aa: CASSHQEAGFGGYTF
v_call: TRBV12-3/TRBV12-4; clone_size: .; j_call: TRBJ1-3; d_call: .; cdr3_nt: TGTGCCCTTAGATTTCTCTCTGGAAACACCATATATTTT; cdr3_aa: CALRFLSGNTIYF
v_call: TRBV28; clone_size: .; j_call: TRBJ2-3; d_call: .; cdr3_nt: TGTGCCAGCAGTCCCCGATACACATATACGCAGTATTTT; cdr3_aa: CASSPRYTYTQYF
v_call: TRBV7-8; clone_size: .; j_call: TRBJ2-1; d_call: .; cdr3_nt: TGTGCCAGCAGCTACTTTTCGGCCTACAATGAGCAGTTCTTC; cdr3_aa: CASSYFSAYNEQFF
v_call: TRBV10-2; clone_size: .; j_call: TRBJ2-5; d_call: .; cdr3_nt: TGCGCCAGCAGTGAAGGGAGACAAGAGACCCAGTACTTC; cdr3_aa: CASSEGRQETQYF
v_call: TRBV18; clone_size: .; j_call: TRBJ1-2; d_call: TRBD1; cdr3_nt: TGTGCCAGCTCACCAGGACAGGCCTCTAACTATGGCTACACCTTC; cdr3_aa: CASSPGQASNYGYTF
v_call: TRBV18; clone_size: .; j_call: TRBJ1-6; d_call: .; cdr3_nt: TGTGCCAGCTCACTGGAGTTCGCAGGGTTGGGTAATTCACCCCTCCACTTT; cdr3_aa: CASSLEFAGLGNSPLHF
v_call: TRBV6-5; clone_size: .; j_call: TRBJ2-7; d_call: TRBD1; cdr3_nt: TGTGCCAGCAGTTTAGACAGGGCCCATCAACACTTC; cdr3_aa: CASSLDRAHQHF
v_call: TRBV4-1; clone_size: .; j_call: TRBJ2-4; d_call: TRBD2; cdr3_nt: TGCGCCAGCAGCCAGGACTCGACCCCGGGACTAGCGGGAGGTCGGGCCAAAAACATTCAGTACTTC; cdr3_aa: CASSQDSTPGLAGGRAKNIQYF
v_call: TRBV28; clone_size: .; j_call: TRBJ1-5; d_call: .; cdr3_nt: TGTGCCAGCAGTACACCCCGTCAGCCCCAGCATTTT; cdr3_aa: CASSTPRQPQHF
v_call: TRBV10-2; clone_size: .; j_call: TRBJ2-2; d_call: .; cdr3_nt: TGCGCCAGCACCCCGGGAGAAAAGACCGGGGAGCTGTTTTTT; cdr3_aa: CASTPGEKTGELFF
v_call: TRBV29-1; clone_size: .; j_call: TRBJ2-7; d_call: TRBD2; cdr3_nt: TGCAGCGTTGGACTAGCTCGCGAGCAGTACTTC; cdr3_aa: CSVGLAREQYF
v_call: TRBV7-8; clone_size: .; j_call: TRBJ2-1; d_call: .; cdr3_nt: TGTGCCAGCAGCTACCGGCCAACAGATAGCGATGAGCAGTTCTTC; cdr3_aa: CASSYRPTDSDEQFF
v_call: TRBV5-1; clone_size: .; j_call: TRBJ2-7; d_call: TRBD2; cdr3_nt: TGCGCCAGCAGCCAGGGACTAGCGGGGGAGAAGCAGTACTTC; cdr3_aa: CASSQGLAGEKQYF
v_call: TRBV4-3; clone_size: once; j_call: TRBJ2-7; d_call: TRBD1; cdr3_nt: TGCGCCAGCAGCCAAGGATGGGACAGGGGTGAGGACGAGCAGTACTTC; cdr3_aa: CASSQGWDRGEDEQYF
v_call: TRBV15; clone_size: .; j_call: TRBJ2-7; d_call: TRBD1; cdr3_nt: TGTGCCACCAGCATAGGGACAGGGGATTACTACGAGCAGTACTTC; cdr3_aa: CATSIGTGDYYEQYF
v_call: TRBV10-3; clone_size: .; j_call: TRBJ1-2; d_call: .; cdr3_nt: TGTGCCATCACCCCGGGGGAAAAGAACTATGGCTACACCTTC; cdr3_aa: CAITPGEKNYGYTF
v_call: TRBV10-3; clone_size: .; j_call: TRBJ2-7; d_call: TRBD1; cdr3_nt: TGTGCTCACTCGGACAGGGGCTACGAGCAGTACTTC; cdr3_aa: CAHSDRGYEQYF
v_call: TRBV21-1; clone_size: once; j_call: TRBJ1-2; d_call: .; cdr3_nt: TGTGCCAGCAGCAAGTGGGACAGGGGTCTTCATGGCTACACCTTC; cdr3_aa: CASSKWDRGLHGYTF